This entry lists 15 T cell receptor beta chains sequenced from one sample in a study of T cell repertoires in cytomegalovirus infection. TCRdb re-derived calls from the reads in MiXCR, one entry per CDR3 protein. The repertoire consists of 600,000 to 800,000 distinct CDR3 sequences, with approximately 24% occurring once and the leading ten covering approximately 8%. Sequencing was done on a sample of CD8+ T cells from PBMCs. The source of these receptors is a human donor in good health (CMV status not recorded). Some clones in this sample may be carry-over from other donors' samples.

The chain is built from TRBV29-1 and TRBJ1-1; possible D gene TRBD1, 5 bases. Germline V gene data show CDR1 as SQVTM and CDR2 as ANQGSEA. Trimming pared 5 bases from V and 4 bases from J, leaving 11 bases between. This CDR3 spans 12 amino acids. The CDR3 here is CSVNGAGTEAFF. The CDR3 region has the DNA TGCAGCGTTAACGGGGCTGGCACTGAAGCTTTCTTT.

To note about this clonotype: At one end, the junction sequence differs from germline, possibly due to a read error. This sequence joins TRBV7-6 and TRBJ2-5; the match to TRBD1 covers 7 bases. Germline-derived CDR1 and CDR2 are SGHVS and FNYEAQ. The CDR3 contains 14 residues. DNA for the CDR3: TGTGTCAGCACCACCGACTCAGGGGGAGAGACCCAGTACTTC. Translating gives CVSTTDSGGETQYF.

This clonotype came up a few times. V is TRBV5-5 and J is TRBJ1-6, with D hard to call. CDR1 and CDR2 from the germline V gene are SGHKS and YYEKEE (reference sequence). The CDR3 extends over 16 amino acids. Deletions cut 0 bases from V and 0 bases from J, with 7 bases between. The CDR3 spells CASSLEFSSYNSPLHF. In DNA, the CDR3 is TGTGCCAGCAGCTTGGAGTTTAGCTCCTATAATTCACCCCTCCACTTT. The variable domain in full, with the rest retrieved from reference TRBV5-5 and TRBJ1-6, is DAGVTQSPTHLIKTRGQQVTLRCSPISGHKSVSWYQQVLGQGPQFIFQYYEKEERGRGNFPDRFSARQFPNYSSELNVNALLLGDSALYLCASSLEFSSYNSPLHFGNGTRLTVT.

With regard to this clonotype: One junction end does not reproduce the germline sequence, and a read error may be involved. This chain connects TRBV12-3 or TRBV12-4 to TRBJ2-7, with D hard to call. This CDR3 region has 12 residues. The CDR3 spells CASSFGRHELYF. The CDR3 DNA reads TGTGCCAGCAGTTTTGGCAGGCACGAGCTGTACTTC.

This clonotype was recorded a few times. The chain is built from TRBV29-1 and TRBJ2-5; 14 bases align to TRBD2. Germline trimming cut 0 bases from V and 0 bases from J; bases unmatched to any gene: 6. Per germline, CDR1 SQVTM and CDR2 ANQGSEA. The CDR3 is 18 residues long. CDR3 bases: TGCAGCGTTGAAGATTCAGTGGGACTAGCGGGGGACCAAGAGACCCAGTACTTC. Its translation: CSVEDSVGLAGDQETQYF.

Turning to this clonotype: One end of the junction fails to match germline, which may point to a read error. The gene calls are TRBV27 and TRBJ2-3; D is uncertain. CDR1 is MNHEY and CDR2 is SMNVEV in the germline V gene (reference sequence). CDR3 length: 15 amino acids. As DNA, the CDR3 is TGTGCCAGCCGTTTCCCGGCAGATCACACAGATACGCAGTATTTT. Protein: CASRFPADHTDTQYF.

This clonotype has just a few counts. V and J are TRBV12-3 or TRBV12-4 and TRBJ1-1; 8 nucleotides match TRBD1. The CDR3 is 14 amino acids. The junction had 9 bases not matched to a gene; V was cut back by 5 bases and J by 7 bases. CDR3 loop: CASSPQGGRDEAFF. CDR3 nucleotides: TGTGCCAGCAGTCCACAGGGGGGTCGGGATGAAGCTTTCTTT.

A remark on this clonotype: This may be a read error: a much more frequent sequence differs by one nucleotide. The CDR3 DNA sequence: TGTGCCAGCAGCTTAGGGGGACCCGAGCAGTACTTC. Its protein product is CASSLGGPEQYF. This chain links TRBV13 with TRBJ2-7, with D possibly called TRBD1 or TRBD2 (5 bases each). This CDR3 spans 12 amino acids. Trimming shortened V by 0 bases and J by 6 bases, and 6 bases separated the two germline ends. Germline CDR1 reads PRHDT; CDR2 reads FYEKMQ (reference sequence).

V is TRBV7-8 and J is TRBJ1-3; no clear D gene. V shed 5 bases and J shed 0 bases, with 11 bases lying between them. In germline, CDR1 is SGHVS, CDR2 FQNEAQ. The CDR3 runs 15 residues. This CDR3 reads CASSPSVRSGNTIYF. DNA of the CDR3: TGTGCCAGCAGCCCTAGTGTCCGCTCTGGAAACACCATATATTTT. Full variable domain (missing parts from reference TRBV7-8 and TRBJ1-3): GAGVSQSPRYKVAKRGQDVALRCDPISGHVSLFWYQQALGQGPEFLTYFQNEAQLDKSGLPSDRFFAERPEGSVSTLKIQRTQQEDSAVYLCASSPSVRSGNTIYFGEGSWLTVV.

This clonotype was seen a handful of times. The chain joins TRBV7-9 to TRBJ2-5; TRBD2 matches at 8 bases. V lost 1 base, J lost 5 bases, and 6 bases stayed unmatched. The length of the CDR3 is 15 residues. The germline gives CDR1 SEHNR, CDR2 FQNEAQ (reference sequence). CDR3: CASSLVSGDAETQYF. CDR3 nucleotides: TGTGCCAGCAGCTTAGTTAGCGGGGACGCGGAGACCCAGTACTTC.

V is TRBV29-1 and J is TRBJ1-1, with D possibly being TRBD1 (5 bases). Germline lookup yields CDR1 SQVTM and CDR2 ANQGSEA. Trimming removed 3 bases at V and 5 bases at J, with 7 bases between. This CDR3 region has 11 residues. The CDR3 sequence is CSVDGTTEAFF. The CDR3 DNA sequence: TGCAGCGTTGACGGGACTACTGAAGCTTTCTTT. The full variable domain, in which reference TRBV29-1 and TRBJ1-1 provide the parts outside the CDR3, is SAVISQKPSRDICQRGTSLTIQCQVDSQVTMMFWYRQQPGQSLTLIATANQGSEATYESGFVIDKFPISRPNLTFSTLTVSNMSPEDSSIYLCSVDGTTEAFFGQGTRLTVV.

This clonotype was recorded at least ten times. The chain links TRBV28 to TRBJ2-3; unclear D gene. This CDR3 spans 16 amino acids. CDR1 MDHEN and CDR2 SYDVKM come from the germline V gene. Trimming removed 5 bases from V and 6 bases from J, with 21 bases in between. CDR3 residues: CASSPWLVRSEDTQYF. DNA of the CDR3: TGTGCCAGCAGTCCATGGTTGGTAAGGTCGGAGGATACGCAGTATTTT.

The V gene is TRBV7-9, the J gene TRBJ2-7, with D tentatively TRBD1 (6 bases). The V gene's germline CDR1 is SEHNR and CDR2 FQNEAQ (reference sequence). V was clipped by 5 bases and J by 4 bases, with 18 bases between them. This CDR3 comprises 15 residues. The CDR3 spells CASSPDQGFFYEQYV. The CDR3 DNA reads as TGTGCCAGCAGCCCCGACCAGGGGTTCTTTTACGAGCAGTACGTC.

This chain uses TRBV2 with TRBJ2-2; D gene uncertain. There are 13 residues in the CDR3. Germline V gene lookup returns CDR1 SNHLY and CDR2 FYNNEI. The V gene lost 6 bases and the J gene lost 4 bases, with 9 bases spanning the gap. CDR3 coding DNA: TGTGCCAGCAGCCACGCCGGCACCGGGGAGCTGTTTTTT. Translation gives CASSHAGTGELFF.

This clonotype was seen many times. The V gene is TRBV7-9, the J gene TRBJ1-5; maybe TRBD1 (5 bases). Germline CDR1 and CDR2: SEHNR and FQNEAQ (reference sequence). V was shortened by 5 bases and J by 7 bases, with 15 bases between the two germline ends. The CDR3 covers 14 residues. CDR3 bases: TGTGCCAGCAGCCCTCCCGGGGGTAACCAGCCCCAGCATTTT. This codes for CASSPPGGNQPQHF.